Here is one TCR beta chain with its context. The antigen is unknown. TCRdb recomputed calls from the reads with MiXCR, one row per CDR3 protein. Of more than 250,000 distinct CDR3 sequences listed, roughly 25% are singletons. The data are from a study of T cell repertoires in cytomegalovirus infection. Background on the study: HLA-C-restricted CMV epitopes, recently identified, and well-studied HLA-B-restricted ones were used by the study. Regarding the study as a whole: HLA-C-restricted CMV-specific TCR beta clonotypes prevailed in the ex vivo response.

The sample was cultured PBMCs, taken from culture after CMV antigen stimulation. The sequence derives from a human donor in good health (CMV status not recorded). Some clones in this sample may be carry-over from other donors' samples.

DNA of the CDR3: TGTGCCAGCAGTTGGACAGTCTTTAACACTGAAGCTTTCTTT. As protein: CASSWTVFNTEAFF. The rearrangement links TRBV6-2 or TRBV6-3 to TRBJ1-1; the D gene is possibly TRBD1 (6 bases). The germline gives CDR1 MNHEY, CDR2 SVGEGT. V gave up 4 bases and J gave up 2 bases, with 11 bases separating them. The CDR3 is 14 residues long.